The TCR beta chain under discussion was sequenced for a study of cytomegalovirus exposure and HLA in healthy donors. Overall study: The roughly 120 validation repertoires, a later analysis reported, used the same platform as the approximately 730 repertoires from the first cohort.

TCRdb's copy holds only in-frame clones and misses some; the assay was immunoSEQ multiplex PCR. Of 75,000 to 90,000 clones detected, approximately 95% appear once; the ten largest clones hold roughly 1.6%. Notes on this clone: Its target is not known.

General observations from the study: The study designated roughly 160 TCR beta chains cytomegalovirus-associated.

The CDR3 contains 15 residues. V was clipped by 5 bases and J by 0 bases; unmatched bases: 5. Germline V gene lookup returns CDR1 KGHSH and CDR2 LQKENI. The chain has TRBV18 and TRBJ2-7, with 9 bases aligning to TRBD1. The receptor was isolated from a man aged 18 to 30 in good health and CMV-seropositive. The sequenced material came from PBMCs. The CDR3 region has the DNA TGTGCCAGCTCAGAGGACAGGGGCATCTCCTACGAGCAGTACTTC. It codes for CASSEDRGISYEQYF.